This is a list of T cell receptor beta chains from one sample in a study of OX40 agonist ivuxolimab in advanced cancers. Profiling relied on immunoSEQ multiplex PCR, and the TCRdb table lists in-frame clones only, not all of them. The sample includes about 60,000 clones, about 87% seen only once; the top ten take under 2.5%. The starting material was CD4+ or CD8+ T cells sorted from blood, obtained in a trial of the OX40 agonist ivuxolimab. All receptors derive from an adult with an advanced solid tumor such as melanoma, head and neck, liver or kidney cancer. The CDR3 runs from the conserved cysteine through the conserved F or W. A D gene is named only where the DNA matches it firmly. Not all rows give a size; the values are once, few, many and, for expanded clones, a class.

clone_size	v_call	d_call	cdr3_length	j_call	cdr3_aa	cdr3_nt
.	TRBV30	TRBD1	14	TRBJ1-1	CAWRGAGGGTEAFF	TGTGCCTGGAGGGGTGCAGGGGGCGGCACTGAAGCTTTCTTT
.	TRBV7-2	.	17	TRBJ1-1	CASSPPDAWVLNTEAFF	TGTGCCAGCAGCCCCCCGGATGCCTGGGTTTTGAACACTGAAGCTTTCTTT
.	TRBV28	TRBD2	17	TRBJ2-7	CASSSDSLGTSVYEQYF	TGTGCCAGCAGTTCAGATTCCTTGGGGACTAGCGTCTACGAGCAGTACTTC
.	TRBV11-2	.	14	TRBJ2-7	CASSFGTPSYEQYF	TGTGCCAGCAGTTTCGGGACACCATCCTACGAGCAGTACTTC
.	TRBV18	.	15	TRBJ2-1	CASSPDRPVYNEQFF	TGTGCCAGCTCACCAGATCGGCCGGTTTACAATGAGCAGTTCTTC
.	TRBV11-2	TRBD2	15	TRBJ2-3	CASSLMGGRTDTQYF	TGTGCCAGCAGCTTAATGGGGGGGAGAACAGATACGCAGTATTTT
.	TRBV11-2	TRBD2	15	TRBJ2-7	CASSSWTSPTYEQYF	TGTGCCAGCAGCTCCTGGACTAGCCCCACCTACGAGCAGTACTTC
.	TRBV6-1	.	14	TRBJ1-6	CASSESSYNSPLHF	TGTGCCAGCAGTGAATCCTCCTATAATTCACCCCTCCACTTT
.	TRBV6-6	.	13	TRBJ2-1	CASSYQRTREQFF	TGTGCCAGCAGTTACCAAAGGACCCGCGAGCAGTTCTTC
.	TRBV5-1	.	13	TRBJ2-2	CASSLESTGELFF	TGCGCCAGCAGCTTGGAGAGCACCGGGGAGCTGTTTTTT
.	TRBV14	.	13	TRBJ2-7	CASSQDLRDEQYF	TGTGCCAGCAGCCAAGATTTGAGGGACGAGCAGTACTTC
.	TRBV11-1	.	13	TRBJ2-5	CASSLGLQETQYF	TGTGCCAGCAGCTTGGGGCTCCAGGAGACCCAGTACTTC
once	TRBV6-6	.	14	TRBJ2-2	CATAGHTGFGELFF	TGTGCCACGGCCGGACACACAGGTTTCGGGGAGCTGTTTTTT
.	TRBV14	.	15	TRBJ2-2	CASSQSVVGTGELFF	TGTGCCAGCAGCCAAAGCGTAGTTGGTACCGGGGAGCTGTTTTTT
.	TRBV2	.	11	TRBJ1-5	CASGSNQPQHF	TGTGCCAGCGGGAGCAATCAGCCCCAGCATTTT
.	TRBV14	.	14	TRBJ2-1	CASSQALGFREQFF	TGTGCCAGCAGCCAAGCGCTCGGATTCAGGGAGCAGTTCTTC
once	TRBV7-2	.	14	TRBJ1-3	CASSLAGGGNTIYF	TGTGCCAGCAGCTTAGCCGGGGGTGGAAACACCATATATTTT
.	TRBV27	TRBD1	17	TRBJ2-7	CASSRPGSVQGAREQYF	TGTGCCAGCAGCCGACCCGGTTCGGTACAGGGGGCTAGGGAGCAGTACTTC
.	TRBV9	.	16	TRBJ2-7	CASSVGGQPGTYEQYF	TGTGCCAGCAGCGTAGGAGGGCAGCCAGGGACCTACGAGCAGTACTTC
.	TRBV27	.	18	TRBJ2-6	CASSLYQGSTSGANVLTF	TGTGCCAGCAGTTTATATCAGGGAAGTACTTCTGGGGCCAACGTCCTGACTTTC
.	TRBV11-2	.	14	TRBJ1-1	CASSLTSRNTEAFF	TGTGCCAGCAGCTTAACCTCAAGGAACACTGAAGCTTTCTTT
.	TRBV7-9	TRBD1	19	TRBJ1-1	CASSLAGTGKSPGDTEAFF	TGTGCCAGCAGCTTAGCTGGGACAGGGAAAAGCCCGGGAGACACTGAAGCTTTCTTT
once	TRBV6-6	.	15	TRBJ2-1	CASIPGRSGLREQFF	TGTGCCAGCATTCCTGGGCGGAGTGGCTTGAGGGAGCAGTTCTTC
.	TRBV19	.	12	TRBJ2-1	CASRSDYNEQFF	TGTGCCAGTAGATCCGATTACAATGAGCAGTTCTTC
.	TRBV28	TRBD1	15	TRBJ1-1	CASSTRTGQFTEAFF	TGTGCCAGCAGTACCCGGACAGGGCAGTTCACTGAAGCTTTCTTT
.	TRBV7-9	.	13	TRBJ2-5	CASSSGSQETQYF	TGTGCCAGCTCGAGCGGCAGCCAGGAGACCCAGTACTTC
once	TRBV5-5	TRBD1	14	TRBJ2-2	CAGGTGENTGELFF	TGTGCCGGAGGGACAGGGGAGAACACCGGGGAGCTGTTTTTT
.	TRBV6-5	.	12	TRBJ2-3	CASQRGTDTQYF	TGTGCCAGCCAACGGGGCACAGATACGCAGTATTTT
.	TRBV11-3	TRBD1	14	TRBJ2-1	CASSPTGGLYEQFF	TGTGCCAGCAGCCCGACAGGGGGCTTGTATGAGCAGTTCTTC
few	TRBV30	.	12	TRBJ1-1	CAWSRGRNEAFF	TGTGCCTGGAGCCGGGGACGGAATGAAGCTTTCTTT
.	TRBV6-5	.	13	TRBJ2-5	CASSYNRGETQYF	TGTGCCAGCAGTTACAATCGGGGAGAGACCCAGTACTTC
.	TRBV7-9	.	15	TRBJ2-1	CASSTRAGGMTEQFF	TGTGCCAGCAGCACCCGGGCAGGCGGGATGACTGAGCAGTTCTTC
.	TRBV7-9	.	13	TRBJ1-1	CASSDSGGTEAFF	TGTGCCAGCAGCGATAGTGGTGGAACTGAAGCTTTCTTT
.	TRBV11-2	TRBD2	16	TRBJ2-5	CASSSRVVAGGETQYF	TGTGCCAGCAGTTCCCGGGTCGTAGCGGGAGGTGAGACCCAGTACTTC
.	TRBV5-1	TRBD1	15	TRBJ1-3	CASSLTGTGGDTIYF	TGCGCCAGCAGCCTGACCGGGACAGGGGGAGACACCATATATTTT
.	TRBV19	TRBD2	14	TRBJ2-1	CASRLGLAEDEQFF	TGTGCCAGTAGACTGGGACTAGCGGAAGATGAGCAGTTCTTC
.	TRBV7-9	.	16	TRBJ1-3	CASSPRRSGPGNTIYF	TGTGCCAGCAGCCCCAGACGATCAGGGCCTGGAAACACCATATATTTT
once	TRBV7-6	TRBD2	15	TRBJ2-2	CASRTTSGNTGELFF	TGTGCCAGCAGGACAACTAGCGGGAACACCGGGGAGCTGTTTTTT
.	TRBV27	TRBD1	15	TRBJ1-5	CASSAGQGISQPQHF	TGTGCCAGCAGTGCCGGACAGGGGATCTCTCAGCCCCAGCATTTT
.	TRBV7-2	.	13	TRBJ1-4	CASTLYTNEKLFF	TGTGCCAGCACCCTATATACTAATGAAAAACTGTTTTTT
.	TRBV7-9	.	12	TRBJ1-3	CASSLEGNTIYF	TGTGCCAGCAGCTTAGAGGGAAACACCATATATTTT
.	TRBV2	.	16	TRBJ2-2	CASRDIRVGGTGELFF	TGTGCCAGCAGGGATATCAGGGTTGGCGGGACCGGGGAGCTGTTTTTT
few	TRBV28	.	12	TRBJ1-5	CASSLLDRPQHF	TGTGCCAGCAGTTTATTGGATAGGCCCCAGCATTTT
few	TRBV6-5	.	11	TRBJ1-1	CASSWNTEAFF	TGTGCCAGCAGTTGGAACACTGAAGCTTTCTTT
.	TRBV10-1	TRBD1	14	TRBJ1-1	CARRGTGVDTEAFF	TGCGCCAGACGGGGGACAGGGGTTGATACTGAAGCTTTCTTT
.	TRBV11-2	TRBD2	17	TRBJ2-7	CASSTRGSGRGEREQYF	TGTGCCAGCAGCACCAGAGGTAGCGGGAGGGGGGAGCGGGAGCAGTACTTC
.	TRBV19	.	14	TRBJ2-7	CASSTKWDSYEQYF	TGTGCCAGTAGTACTAAATGGGACTCGTACGAGCAGTACTTC
.	TRBV29-1	.	14	TRBJ1-1	CSVGQEPMNTEAFF	TGCAGCGTTGGACAGGAGCCAATGAACACTGAAGCTTTCTTT
.	TRBV11-2	.	16	TRBJ2-7	CASSSDPRAEFYEQYF	TGTGCCAGCAGCTCCGACCCCCGGGCCGAGTTCTACGAGCAGTACTTC
.	TRBV29-1	.	13	TRBJ1-1	CSVAGQLNTEAFF	TGCAGCGTTGCCGGACAGTTGAACACTGAAGCTTTCTTT
.	TRBV28	.	14	TRBJ1-1	CASRTDRPNTEAFF	TGTGCCAGCAGGACGGACAGACCAAACACTGAAGCTTTCTTT
.	TRBV11-2	TRBD2	17	TRBJ2-2	CASSPLRAAGETGELFF	TGTGCCAGCAGCCCGTTGAGGGCAGCGGGAGAAACCGGGGAGCTGTTTTTT
.	TRBV29-1	TRBD2	17	TRBJ2-3	CSVEERWLAGTTDTQYF	TGCAGCGTTGAAGAGCGGTGGCTAGCGGGAACCACAGATACGCAGTATTTT
.	TRBV29-1	.	15	TRBJ2-6	CSVKEASSGANVLTF	TGCAGCGTGAAAGAGGCCAGCTCTGGGGCCAACGTCCTGACTTTC
.	TRBV10-3	.	14	TRBJ1-2	CAISGGSVGYGYTF	TGTGCCATCAGTGGGGGGTCGGTCGGCTATGGCTACACCTTC
.	TRBV2	.	13	TRBJ1-1	CASRGSGGTEAFF	TGTGCCAGCCGGGGGTCTGGGGGGACTGAAGCTTTCTTT
.	TRBV4-2	.	18	TRBJ2-6	CASSLAGQTVSGANVLTF	TGTGCCAGCAGCTTGGCCGGACAGACAGTCTCTGGGGCCAACGTCCTGACTTTC
once	TRBV11-2	TRBD2	17	TRBJ2-7	CASSLRLGSGNSYEQYF	TGTGCCAGCAGCTTACGTTTGGGTAGCGGGAACTCCTACGAGCAGTACTTC
.	TRBV2	.	15	TRBJ1-1	CASSEVRGGDTEAFF	TGTGCCAGCAGTGAAGTAAGAGGAGGAGACACTGAAGCTTTCTTT
.	TRBV6-1	.	15	TRBJ2-5	CASSGAFGGKETQYF	TGTGCCAGCAGTGGTGCTTTTGGGGGTAAAGAGACCCAGTACTTC